Presented here are 7 T cell receptor beta chains from one specimen sequenced in a study of blood T cells in healthy people across ages. Combining a sample-barcoded 5' primer with a J-beta primer mix, a second PCR ran for 7 to 11 cycles. A single record per CDR3 protein comes from TCRdb applying MiXCR to the 5' RACE reads. The table shows roughly 800,000 distinct CDR3 sequences, with roughly 64% occurring only once. Sequences were obtained from blood. The receptors here all came from a young man in good health.

The V gene is TRBV18, the J gene TRBJ1-3, with 9 positions matching TRBD1. The germline gives CDR1 KGHSH, CDR2 LQKENI. V dropped 9 bases and J dropped 3; count of bases not matched to a gene: 6. There are 14 residues in the CDR3. CDR3 DNA sequence: TGTGCCAGTCGGACAGGGGCGGATGGAAACACCATATATTTT. It specifies CASRTGADGNTIYF.

This clonotype showed up just a few times. The chain is built from TRBV7-2 and TRBJ2-7; either TRBD1 or TRBD2 may fit D (6 bases each). Germline V gene data show CDR1 as SGHTA and CDR2 as FQGNSA. The CDR3 is made up of 16 amino acids. V was pared by 0 bases and J by 2 bases, with 14 bases between. The CDR3 DNA is TGTGCCAGCAGCTTAGCGGGCGGGACAAACCCCTACGAGCAGTACTTC. Protein sequence: CASSLAGGTNPYEQYF.

The rearrangement joins TRBV6-6 to TRBJ2-1; a weak D match, TRBD2 (7 bases). This CDR3 contains 16 residues. V lost 1 base, J lost 4 bases, and 14 bases lay in between. Germline CDR1 is MNHNY and CDR2 is SVGAGI (reference sequence). The CDR3 DNA reads as TGTGCCAGCAGTTACTACCTAGGGGGGGCGTACAATGAGCAGTTCTTC. Translating it yields CASSYYLGGAYNEQFF.

In this sample, this clonotype turned up many times. The rearrangement joins TRBV6-1 to TRBJ2-5; a weak D match, TRBD2 (6 bases). V was clipped by 5 bases and J by 1 base, with 11 bases between them. Germline CDR1 and CDR2: MNHNS and SASEGT. The CDR3 extends over 14 amino acids. CDR3 coding DNA: TGTGCCAGCAGTTCCCAGGGAGGCCAAGAGACCCAGTACTTC. Protein product: CASSSQGGQETQYF.

The J gene is TRBJ2-6, the V gene TRBV11-1; unclear D gene. Germline V lookup: CDR1 SGHAT, CDR2 FQDESV (reference sequence). V lost 7 bases to trimming and J lost 2 bases, with 9 bases between them. The CDR3 sequence is 14 residues long. Here the CDR3 reads CASTSGPGANVLTF. CDR3 DNA sequence: TGTGCCAGCACCTCAGGCCCTGGGGCCAACGTCCTGACTTTC.

V usage is TRBV20-1 and J usage is TRBJ2-5; 7 positions match TRBD1. Germline CDR1 is DFQATT and CDR2 is SNEGSKA (reference sequence). This CDR3 has 12 residues. The ends lost 7 bases at V and 5 bases at J; junction bases unmatched: 7. This CDR3 is CSGRGLYETQYF. CDR3 DNA: TGCAGTGGTAGGGGGCTCTACGAGACCCAGTACTTC.

The chain has TRBV11-2 and TRBJ1-2; perhaps TRBD1 as D (5 bases). The V and J ends lost 5 bases and 7 bases respectively, with 17 bases between them. This CDR3 comprises 14 residues. Per the germline V gene, CDR1 is SGHAT and CDR2 is FQNNGV. CDR3 DNA sequence: TGTGCCAGCAGCCCAGGCGGCAGGGTTGGTGGCTACACCTTC. Amino acid sequence: CASSPGGRVGGYTF.